Listed here are 8 T cell receptor beta chains from one sample, sequenced in a study of blood T cell repertoires in COVID-19. Method: immunoSEQ multiplex PCR; TCRdb's copy keeps in-frame clones and lacks some. The table lists 140,000 to 150,000 clones, more than 80% of them singletons. The sequenced sample consisted of peripheral blood. These receptors were taken from a man between 18 and 29 years old with COVID-19, enrolled during active disease.

V usage is TRBV3-1 (or the pseudogene TRBV3-2) and J usage is TRBJ2-5; no clear D gene. This CDR3 has 15 amino acids. V gave up 2 bases and J gave up 2 bases, with 12 bases separating them. CDR1 is LGHDT and CDR2 is YNNKEL in the germline V gene (reference sequence). The DNA of the CDR3 is TGTGCCAGCAGCCAACAGGCCCGAGAGCAAGAGACCCAGTACTTC. It translates to CASSQQAREQETQYF.

The CDR3: CASSSGNGELFF. In DNA form, the CDR3 reads TGTGCCAGCAGCTCCGGGAACGGGGAGCTGTTTTTT. J is TRBJ2-2 and V is TRBV5-6, with D tentatively TRBD2 (5 bases). The V gene lost 3 bases and the J gene lost 7 bases, with 7 bases spanning the gap. The CDR3 runs to 12 residues. Germline loops: CDR1 SGHDT, CDR2 YYEEEE.

The V call is TRBV27, the J call TRBJ1-2; 7 nucleotides align to TRBD1. The CDR3 is 15 amino acids. The J segment lost 5 bases and the V segment lost 4 bases, leaving 10 bases of the junction unmatched. CDR1 is MNHEY, CDR2 SMNVEV, per germline (reference sequence). Here the CDR3 DNA reads TGTGCCAGCAGTTACGGCAGGGGGATACGTTATGGCTACACCTTC. It specifies CASSYGRGIRYGYTF.

The CDR3 spells CASSRPGQRRTDTQYF. For the CDR3, the DNA is TGCGCCAGCAGCCGCCCGGGACAGCGGCGCACAGATACGCAGTATTTT. The V gene is TRBV4-1, the J gene TRBJ2-3, with 7 bases matching TRBD1. The CDR3 is 16 residues long. V lost 4 bases and J lost 1; bases outside the gene matches: 8. Germline V gives CDR1 MGHRA, CDR2 YSYEKL.

The chain is built from TRBV28 and TRBJ1-5, with 7 bases matching TRBD1. This CDR3 is 15 amino acids long. J lost 2 bases, V lost 5 bases, and 6 bases had no gene match. Germline V gives CDR1 MDHEN, CDR2 SYDVKM. CDR3 coding DNA: TGTGCCAGCAGTCCAAGCACAGGGGGCAATCAGCCCCAGCATTTT. Translated: CASSPSTGGNQPQHF.

On this clone itself: Other nucleotide sequences in the sample specify the same CDR3. The chain has TRBV9 and TRBJ2-3; 11 bases are shared with TRBD2. Trimming at V came to 4 bases and at J to 3 bases, leaving 7 bases not matched to a gene. CDR1 and CDR2 (germline): SGDLS, YYNGEE. This CDR3 contains 16 residues. The CDR3 sequence: CASSPRTSGSTDTQYF. CDR3 coding DNA: TGTGCCAGCAGCCCGCGGACTAGCGGGTCGACAGATACGCAGTATTTT.

This chain uses TRBV28 with TRBJ2-1; perhaps TRBD2 as D (6 bases). V lost 5 bases and J lost 0, with 11 bases in between. CDR1 and CDR2 (germline): MDHEN, SYDVKM. The CDR3 covers 15 residues. The CDR3 DNA sequence: TGTGCCAGCAGTCGGGACTCAAGCTCCTACAATGAGCAGTTCTTC. Amino acid sequence: CASSRDSSSYNEQFF.

The chain joins TRBV9 to TRBJ2-1, with TRBD2 matching 16 bases. The CDR3 runs 16 residues. Germline-derived CDR1 and CDR2 are SGDLS and YYNGEE. Trimming took 4 bases from V and 9 from J; bases not matched to a gene: 7. The CDR3 bases are TGTGCCAGCAGCCTCGGGACTAGCGGGAGGGCCAGTGAGCAGTTCTTC. As protein: CASSLGTSGRASEQFF.